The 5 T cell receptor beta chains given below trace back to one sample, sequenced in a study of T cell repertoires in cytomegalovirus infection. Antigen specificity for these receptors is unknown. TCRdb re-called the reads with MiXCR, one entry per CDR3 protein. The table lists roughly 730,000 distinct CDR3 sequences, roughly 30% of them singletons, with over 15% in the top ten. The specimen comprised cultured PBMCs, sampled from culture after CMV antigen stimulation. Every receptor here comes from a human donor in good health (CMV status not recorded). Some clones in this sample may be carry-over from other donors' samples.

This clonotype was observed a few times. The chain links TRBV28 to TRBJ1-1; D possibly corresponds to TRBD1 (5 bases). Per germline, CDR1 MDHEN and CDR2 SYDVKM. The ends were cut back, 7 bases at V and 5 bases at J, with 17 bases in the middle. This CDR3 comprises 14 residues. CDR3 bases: TGTGCCAGCACCTCCCCTGGGAGGGGTACTGAAGCTTTCTTT. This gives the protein CASTSPGRGTEAFF. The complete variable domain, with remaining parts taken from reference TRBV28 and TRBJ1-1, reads DVKVTQSSRYLVKRTGEKVFLECVQDMDHENMFWYRQDPGLGLRLIYFSYDVKMKEKGDIPEGYSVSREKKERFSLILESASTNQTSMYLCASTSPGRGTEAFFGQGTRLTVV.

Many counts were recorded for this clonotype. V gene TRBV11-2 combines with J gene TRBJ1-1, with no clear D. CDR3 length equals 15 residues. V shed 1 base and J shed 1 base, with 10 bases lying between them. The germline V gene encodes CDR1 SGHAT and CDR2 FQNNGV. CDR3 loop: CASSLGSGRNTEAFF. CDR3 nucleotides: TGTGCCAGCAGCTTAGGATCGGGGAGGAACACTGAAGCTTTCTTT.

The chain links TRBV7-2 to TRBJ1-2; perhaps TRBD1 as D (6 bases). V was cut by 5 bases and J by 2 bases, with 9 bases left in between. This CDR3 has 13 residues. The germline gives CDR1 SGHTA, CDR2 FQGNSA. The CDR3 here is CASSMGQNYGYTF. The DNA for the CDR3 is TGTGCCAGCAGCATGGGACAAAACTATGGCTACACCTTC.

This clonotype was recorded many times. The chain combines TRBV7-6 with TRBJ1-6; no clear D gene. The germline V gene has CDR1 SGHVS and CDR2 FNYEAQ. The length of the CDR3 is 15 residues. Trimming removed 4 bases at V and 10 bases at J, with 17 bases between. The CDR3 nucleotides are TGTGCCAGCAGCTCCATAAGGGCAGGAGGATCACCCCTCCACTTT. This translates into CASSSIRAGGSPLHF.

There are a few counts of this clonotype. CDR3 bases: TGTGCCAGCAGCGGCAGACTAGCACAAACAAAAAGCTCCTACAATGAGCAGTTCTTC. Residues: CASSGRLAQTKSSYNEQFF. The chain is built from TRBV7-9 and TRBJ2-1; 7 nucleotides line up with TRBD2. The CDR3 runs to 19 residues. V lost 5 bases, J lost 0 bases, and 16 bases stayed unmatched. Per germline, CDR1 SEHNR and CDR2 FQNEAQ (reference sequence).